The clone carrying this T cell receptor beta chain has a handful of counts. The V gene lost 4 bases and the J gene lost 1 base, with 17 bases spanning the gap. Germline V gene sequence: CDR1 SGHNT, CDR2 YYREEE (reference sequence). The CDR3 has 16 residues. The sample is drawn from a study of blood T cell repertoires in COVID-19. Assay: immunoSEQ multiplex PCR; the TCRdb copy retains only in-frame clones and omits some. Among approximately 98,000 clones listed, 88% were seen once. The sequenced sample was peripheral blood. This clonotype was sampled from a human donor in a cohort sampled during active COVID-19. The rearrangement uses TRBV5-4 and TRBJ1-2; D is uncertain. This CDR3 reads CASSAPTVGYNYGYTF. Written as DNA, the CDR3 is TGTGCCAGCAGCGCTCCCACAGTGGGTTATAACTATGGCTACACCTTC. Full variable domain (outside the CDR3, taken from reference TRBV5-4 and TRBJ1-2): ETGVTQSPTHLIKTRGQQVTLRCSSQSGHNTVSWYQQALGQGPQFIFQYYREEENGRGNFPPRFSGLQFPNYSSELNVNALELDDSALYLCASSAPTVGYNYGYTFGSGTRLTVV.